The next 30 T cell receptor beta chains were all read from a single sample in a study of cytomegalovirus exposure and HLA in healthy donors. PCR amplification relied on 60 Vbeta primers (plus 13 Jbeta primers). Assay used: immunoSEQ multiplex PCR; TCRdb lists only in-frame clones, some missing. The profile shows tens of thousands of clones, about three quarters of them singletons. Sample: PBMCs. The receptors were sampled from a male donor in good health and CMV-seropositive.

The chain combines TRBV5-4 with TRBJ2-1; the D gene is possibly TRBD2 (5 bases). Trimming took 2 bases from V and 3 from J, leaving 9 bases between them. Germline V gives CDR1 SGHNT, CDR2 YYREEE (reference sequence). This CDR3 has 14 amino acids. The CDR3 DNA is TGTGCCAGCAGCTTCTCAACTAGCTACAATGAGCAGTTCTTC. Its translation: CASSFSTSYNEQFF.

V and J are TRBV11-1 and TRBJ2-1; 9 bases agree with TRBD1. The germline V gene encodes CDR1 SGHAT and CDR2 FQDESV (reference sequence). After removal of 4 bases from V and 0 bases from J, the junction contained 4 bases not matched to a gene. This CDR3 comprises 16 residues. The CDR3, as DNA: TGTGCCAGCAGCTCCGACAGGGGGGGCTCCTACAATGAGCAGTTCTTC. It specifies CASSSDRGGSYNEQFF.

The chain combines TRBV9 with TRBJ2-7; D call uncertain. CDR1 is SGDLS and CDR2 is YYNGEE in the germline V gene. Trimming stripped 0 bases from V and 6 bases from J, with 13 bases between. The CDR3 runs 14 residues. Here the CDR3 reads CASSVGSRESEQYF. The CDR3 DNA reads TGTGCCAGCAGCGTAGGTTCTAGAGAGAGCGAGCAGTACTTC.

V is TRBV5-6 and J is TRBJ1-2; TRBD1 matches 7 bases. Germline V CDR1 and CDR2: SGHDT, YYEEEE. The CDR3 runs 12 residues. Trimming took 4 bases from V and 7 from J; bases not matched to a gene: 4. The DNA of the CDR3 is TGTGCCAGCAGCGCTAACAGGGGTGGCTACACCTTC. The encoded protein is CASSANRGGYTF. The full variable domain, in which reference TRBV5-6 and TRBJ1-2 provide the parts outside the CDR3, is DAGVTQSPTHLIKTRGQQVTLRCSPKSGHDTVSWYQQALGQGPQFIFQYYEEEERQRGNFPDRFSGHQFPNYSSELNVNALLLGDSALYLCASSANRGGYTFGSGTRLTVV.

The chain couples TRBV6-5 to TRBJ1-6; 7 bases fit TRBD1. J gave up 7 bases and V 0 bases, and 6 bases lay outside the gene matches. CDR3 length: 16 amino acids. CDR1 and CDR2 (germline): MNHEY, SVGAGI. The CDR3 loop is CASSYSRDSSNSPLHF. CDR3 in DNA: TGTGCCAGCAGTTACTCCAGGGACAGCTCAAATTCACCCCTCCACTTT.

This chain connects TRBV20-1 to TRBJ2-3; no reliable D call. Germline CDR1 reads DFQATT; CDR2 reads SNEGSKA (reference sequence). V was cut by 6 bases and J by 5 bases, with 9 bases left in between. CDR3 length: 11 amino acids. CDR3 coding DNA: TGCAGTGCAAAACTTGTAGATACGCAGTATTTT. This codes for CSAKLVDTQYF.

The chain uses TRBV19 and TRBJ1-5, with TRBD1 matching over 7 bases. Germline V gene data show CDR1 as LNHDA and CDR2 as SQIVND (reference sequence). This CDR3 region has 15 residues. V was pared by 6 bases and J by 0 bases, with 5 bases of the junction left unmatched. The CDR3 is CASSRGANSNQPQHF. CDR3 nucleotides: TGTGCCAGTAGCAGGGGGGCTAATAGCAATCAGCCCCAGCATTTT.

This clone has only a few counts. J is TRBJ1-2 and V is TRBV4-3; D may be TRBD1 (5 bases). From germline, CDR1 is LGHNA and CDR2 YSLEER. Trimming shortened V by 3 bases and J by 4 bases, and 12 bases separated the two germline ends. The CDR3 extends over 14 amino acids. The chain's CDR3 is CASSQADSSYGYTF. CDR3 in DNA: TGCGCCAGCAGCCAGGCTGACAGTTCCTATGGCTACACCTTC.

The chain uses TRBV28 and TRBJ2-1; possibly TRBD2 for D (6 bases). This CDR3 region has 16 residues. Germline CDR1 and CDR2: MDHEN and SYDVKM. V was trimmed by 2 bases and J by 4 bases, leaving 15 bases between them. The DNA of the CDR3 is TGTGCCAGCAGTTTACGGCGGGAACCTCTATACAATGAGCAGTTCTTC. Protein sequence: CASSLRREPLYNEQFF.

The chain is built from TRBV7-3 and TRBJ1-2; 11 nucleotides match TRBD1. The V segment lost 5 bases and the J segment 7 bases; nucleotides outside the gene matches: 9. CDR3 length: 15 residues. The germline V gene has CDR1 SGHTA and CDR2 FQGTGA. In nucleotides, the CDR3 is TGTGCCAGCAGCCCCGGGGGACAGGGGGTTGGTGGCTACACCTTC. Translated, it gives CASSPGGQGVGGYTF.

The chain couples TRBV30 to TRBJ2-5, with TRBD1 matching over 9 bases. Germline CDR1 and CDR2: GTSNPN and SVGIG (reference sequence). Trimming cost V 2 bases and J 11 bases; bases outside gene matches: 15. This CDR3 contains 15 residues. CDR3 sequence reads: CAWSPLGQGWGEQYF. The CDR3 nucleotides read TGTGCCTGGAGTCCTCTGGGACAGGGATGGGGAGAGCAGTACTTC.

The chain recombines TRBV19 with TRBJ2-5; tentative D call: TRBD1 (6 bases). CDR1 is LNHDA, CDR2 SQIVND, per germline (reference sequence). The V and J ends lost 7 bases and 5 bases respectively, with 17 bases between them. This CDR3 comprises 14 residues. This CDR3 is CASTGGQYGETQYF. The DNA of the CDR3 is TGTGCCAGTACCGGTGGACAGTATGGCGAGACCCAGTACTTC.

This rearrangement joins TRBV5-8 to TRBJ2-3, with TRBD1 matching 11 bases. There are 16 residues in the CDR3. Trimming took 4 bases from V and 4 from J; bases not matched to a gene: 8. Looked up from germline, CDR1 is SGHTS and CDR2 is YDEGEE. The CDR3 protein is CASSRVRGQGADTQYF. The DNA for the CDR3 is TGTGCCAGCAGCAGAGTGCGGGGACAGGGGGCAGATACGCAGTATTTT.

This clone was found a few times. V and J are TRBV5-1 and TRBJ1-1; D gene ambiguous. This CDR3 is 17 amino acids long. The V end was cut by 4 bases, the J end by 1 base, with 20 bases between. Germline CDR1 SGHRS, CDR2 YFSETQ. The CDR3 DNA sequence: TGCGCCAGCAGCCCTCGGCCGCCACGGGATGGGAACACTGAAGCTTTCTTT. It yields the protein CASSPRPPRDGNTEAFF.

The genes are TRBV15 and TRBJ2-2; 7 nucleotides line up with TRBD2. The V segment lost 1 base and the J segment 3 bases; nucleotides outside the gene matches: 5. Per germline, CDR1 LNHNV and CDR2 YYDKDF (reference sequence). This CDR3 is 16 amino acids long. CDR3 in DNA: TGTGCCACCAGCAGAGGGCGACTAGCCGACACCGGGGAGCTGTTTTTT. Translated, it gives CATSRGRLADTGELFF.

The chain recombines TRBV5-1 with TRBJ2-1; D perhaps matches TRBD1 (5 bases). This CDR3 spans 14 amino acids. The V gene lost 0 bases and the J gene lost 6 bases, with 10 bases spanning the gap. The germline V gene encodes CDR1 SGHRS and CDR2 YFSETQ. CDR3: CASSLGQGGNEQFF. The CDR3 DNA follows: TGCGCCAGCAGCTTGGGTCAGGGTGGCAATGAGCAGTTCTTC.

The chain links TRBV5-4 to TRBJ2-7, with 7 bases fitting TRBD1. Germline-derived CDR1 and CDR2 are SGHNT and YYREEE (reference sequence). The ends lost 4 bases at V and 5 bases at J; junction bases unmatched: 6. The CDR3 is made up of 13 amino acids. As DNA, the CDR3 is TGTGCCAGCAGCCAACCGCAGGGGGACGAGCAGTACTTC. Translated, it gives CASSQPQGDEQYF.

This chain connects TRBV11-3 to TRBJ1-1; 7 bases align to TRBD1. The V gene end was trimmed by 5 bases and the J gene end by 1 base; junction bases not matched to a gene: 7. The CDR3 is made up of 15 amino acids. The germline CDR1 and CDR2 sequences are SGHNT and YENEEA. The CDR3 loop is CASSPRTGPNTEAFF. CDR3 coding DNA: TGTGCCAGCAGCCCCAGGACAGGCCCGAACACTGAAGCTTTCTTT.

This clone was picked up a small number of times. The V gene is TRBV2, the J gene TRBJ1-1; 7 bases match TRBD1. The V gene's germline CDR1 is SNHLY and CDR2 FYNNEI. With 6 bases clipped from V and 0 bases from J, the junction kept 4 bases outside the gene matches. This CDR3 has 14 amino acids. The CDR3 protein is CASSGDSVNTEAFF. CDR3 bases: TGTGCCAGCAGCGGGGACAGTGTGAACACTGAAGCTTTCTTT. Full variable domain (remainder filled in from reference TRBV2 and TRBJ1-1): EPEVTQTPSHQVTQMGQEVILRCVPISNHLYFYWYRQILGQKVEFLVSFYNNEISEKSEIFDDQFSVERPDGSNFTLKIRSTKLEDSAMYFCASSGDSVNTEAFFGQGTRLTVV.

The V and J genes are TRBV5-1 and TRBJ2-1; maybe TRBD2 (5 bases). The germline gives CDR1 SGHRS, CDR2 YFSETQ. V was shortened by 0 bases and J by 4 bases, with 8 bases between the two germline ends. The CDR3 is made up of 14 amino acids. The CDR3: CASSLGGGYNEQFF. The CDR3 DNA is TGCGCCAGCAGCTTGGGAGGAGGATACAATGAGCAGTTCTTC.

This clone was seen repeatedly, ten times or more. This chain links TRBV19 with TRBJ1-5; no clear D. This CDR3 is built from 16 residues. The V end was cut by 3 bases, the J end by 6 bases, with 18 bases between. Per germline, CDR1 LNHDA and CDR2 SQIVND (reference sequence). CDR3: CASSISDTNILQPQHF. CDR3 nucleotide sequence: TGTGCCAGTAGTATTTCCGACACCAATATTCTTCAGCCCCAGCATTTT. Full variable domain (rest looked up from reference TRBV19 and TRBJ1-5): DGGITQSPKYLFRKEGQNVTLSCEQNLNHDAMYWYRQDPGQGLRLIYYSQIVNDFQKGDIAEGYSVSREKKESFPLTVTSAQKNPTAFYLCASSISDTNILQPQHFGDGTRLSIL.

The V gene is TRBV18, the J gene TRBJ2-3, with D possibly matching TRBD1 (5 bases). The CDR3 spans 16 residues. Trimming shortened V by 1 base and J by 0 bases, and 11 bases separated the two germline ends. CDR1 KGHSH and CDR2 LQKENI come from the germline V gene. CDR3 loop: CASSPRLGVSTDTQYF. In nucleotides, the CDR3 is TGTGCCAGCTCACCACGGCTAGGGGTTAGCACAGATACGCAGTATTTT. The full variable domain, completed using reference TRBV18 and TRBJ2-3, is NAGVMQNPRHLVRRRGQEARLRCSPMKGHSHVYWYRQLPEEGLKFMVYLQKENIIDESGMPKERFSAEFPKEGPSILRIQQVVRGDSAAYFCASSPRLGVSTDTQYFGPGTRLTVL.

The chain couples TRBV9 to TRBJ2-1; the D is unclear. Germline-derived CDR1 and CDR2 are SGDLS and YYNGEE. The V and J ends lost 3 bases and 6 bases respectively, with 13 bases between them. The CDR3 sequence is 14 residues long. Here the CDR3 reads CASSARLGVNEQFF. Written as DNA, the CDR3 is TGTGCCAGCAGCGCCCGGTTGGGCGTCAATGAGCAGTTCTTC.

Worth noting for this clone: A junction end diverges from the germline sequence, so it may reflect a read error. The chain uses TRBV5-1 and TRBJ2-5; weak D call: TRBD2 (5 bases). Germline loops: CDR1 SGHRS, CDR2 YFSETQ. The CDR3 runs 13 residues. In DNA, the CDR3 is TGCGCCAGCAGCTTTTCTAGCTCAGAGGCCCAGTACTTC. Protein sequence: CASSFSSSEAQYF. Full variable domain (rest looked up from reference TRBV5-1 and TRBJ2-5): KAGVTQTPRYLIKTRGQQVTLSCSPISGHRSVSWYQQTPGQGLQFLFEYFSETQRNKGNFPGRFSGRQFSNSRSEMNVSTLELGDSALYLCASSFSSSEAQYFGPGTRLLVL.

This clone was seen only once. V is TRBV18 and J is TRBJ2-7, with 7 bases fitting TRBD2. CDR1 and CDR2 from the germline V gene are KGHSH and LQKENI. J lost 1 base, V lost 5 bases, and 8 bases had no gene match. The CDR3 is 15 residues long. The CDR3 nucleotides are TGTGCCAGCTCAATTGGTGCGGGAGTTTCCTACGAGCAGTACTTC. It specifies CASSIGAGVSYEQYF.

The count of this clone is one. The chain couples TRBV6-5 to TRBJ2-5, with 7 bases aligning to TRBD1. The DNA end is a closer match to TRBJ2-7, so the J assignment may be wrong. Germline CDR1 and CDR2: MNHEY and SVGAGI. CDR3 size: 12 residues. CDR3 in DNA: TGTGCCAGCAGACAGGGGCCCTACGAGCAGTACTTC. It translates to CASRQGPYEQYF.

In the case of this clone: One end of the junction varies from germline; a read error may be responsible. This chain links TRBV2 with TRBJ2-1, with 9 nucleotides matching TRBD2. In germline, CDR1 is SNHLY, CDR2 FYNNEI. The CDR3 runs to 16 residues. The CDR3 protein is CASSEETSGFYNEQFF. The CDR3 region has the DNA TGTGCCAGCAGCGAAGAGACTAGCGGATTTTACAATGAGCAGTTCTTC.

The V and J genes are TRBV25-1 and TRBJ2-5; TRBD2 matches at 8 bases. The V gene end was trimmed by 1 base and the J gene end by 5 bases; junction bases not matched to a gene: 6. This CDR3 is 15 amino acids long. Germline V gene lookup returns CDR1 MGHDK and CDR2 SYGVNS. This CDR3 is CASSELGSGVETQYF. For the CDR3, the DNA is TGTGCCAGCAGTGAATTGGGTAGCGGGGTCGAGACCCAGTACTTC. The complete variable domain, with remaining parts taken from reference TRBV25-1 and TRBJ2-5, reads EADIYQTPRYLVIGTGKKITLECSQTMGHDKMYWYQQDPGMELHLIHYSYGVNSTEKGDLSSESTVSRIRTEHFPLTLESARPSHTSQYLCASSELGSGVETQYFGPGTRLLVL.

The chain uses TRBV5-6 and TRBJ1-4; D is unclear. The CDR3 totals 15 residues. V was trimmed by 4 bases and J by 5 bases, leaving 15 bases between them. The germline V gene has CDR1 SGHDT and CDR2 YYEEEE. The CDR3 protein is CASSHFWRANEKLFF. The CDR3 nucleotides are TGTGCCAGCAGCCATTTTTGGAGGGCAAATGAAAAACTGTTTTTT.

This clone was found a few times. The chain joins TRBV12-5 to TRBJ2-1; D is undetermined. Per the germline V gene, CDR1 is LGHNT and CDR2 is FRNRAP. This CDR3 is 13 amino acids long. V was pared by 9 bases and J by 6 bases, with 15 bases between. The CDR3 here is CASATPASNEQFF. CDR3 nucleotides: TGTGCTAGCGCCACACCAGCTAGCAATGAGCAGTTCTTC.